The 26 T cell receptor beta chains presented below share a single source sample, sequenced in a study of T cell changes during pregnancy in multiple sclerosis. Sequencing used immunoSEQ multiplex PCR; TCRdb keeps in-frame clones, though not all of them. This sample has roughly 70,000 clones, with around nine tenths found just once. Sequenced material: peripheral blood, taken before pregnancy. These receptor sequences come from a female donor with multiple sclerosis, enrolled in a pregnancy study.

The chain employs TRBV10-3 and TRBJ1-2; 9 bases align to TRBD1. The CDR3 loop spans 16 amino acids. Germline V CDR1 and CDR2: ENHRY, SYGVKD. Trimming took 5 bases from V and 3 from J; bases not matched to a gene: 10. In nucleotides, the CDR3 is TGTGCCATCAGTCGTTCACAGGGGGCGGGTCACTATGGCTACACCTTC. Amino acids: CAISRSQGAGHYGYTF.

The chain couples TRBV25-1 to TRBJ2-7, with a possible D match to TRBD1 (7 bases). V lost 5 bases and J lost 5, with 19 bases in between. CDR1 is MGHDK, CDR2 SYGVNS, per germline. This CDR3 contains 15 residues. Written as DNA, the CDR3 is TGTGCCAGCAGTCAAGGTGGAGGGGGCTCGGACGAGCAGTACTTC. Its protein is CASSQGGGGSDEQYF.

V gene TRBV14 combines with J gene TRBJ2-3; TRBD2 aligns across 7 bases. The V segment lost 4 bases and the J segment 5 bases; nucleotides outside the gene matches: 6. Germline assignment: CDR1 SGHDN and CDR2 FVKESK. The CDR3 runs 14 residues. CDR3 coding DNA: TGTGCCAGCAGCCGAAGCGGGGAGGGAGATACGCAGTATTTT. This codes for CASSRSGEGDTQYF.

The sample holds one count of this clone. The chain has TRBV11-2 and TRBJ2-1; 7 bases agree with TRBD2. V was pared by 10 bases and J by 5 bases, with 8 bases of the junction left unmatched. This CDR3 contains 13 residues. Germline V CDR1 and CDR2: SGHAT, FQNNGV. CDR3 protein: CAIGLVKDNEQFF. CDR3 coding DNA: TGTGCCATCGGACTAGTTAAGGACAATGAGCAGTTCTTC.

The gene calls are TRBV21-1 and TRBJ1-4. TRBV21-1 is tagged as a pseudogene. The length of the CDR3 is 15 residues. The CDR3 DNA reads TGTGCCAGCAGCAGGTCCGAGCCAACTAATGAAAAACTGTTTTTT. Translating gives CASSRSEPTNEKLFF.

This chain uses TRBV10-3 with TRBJ2-7, with TRBD2 matching 7 bases. The germline V gene has CDR1 ENHRY and CDR2 SYGVKD. Losses at the gene ends were 8 bases for V and 5 bases for J; bases not matched to a gene: 9. This CDR3 comprises 13 residues. Here the CDR3 reads CAIESQGGNEQYF. For the CDR3, the DNA is TGTGCCATCGAATCGCAGGGAGGGAACGAGCAGTACTTC.

V is TRBV10-3 and J is TRBJ2-7; 9 bases line up with TRBD1. V gave up 10 bases and J gave up 1 base; unmatched junction bases: 8. CDR1 is ENHRY, CDR2 SYGVKD, per germline. The CDR3 contains 14 residues. This chain's CDR3 is CATTDRGWSYEQYF. CDR3 bases: TGTGCCACTACCGACAGGGGGTGGTCCTACGAGCAGTACTTC.

The chain has TRBV11-2 and TRBJ2-3; maybe TRBD2 (5 bases). V gave up 5 bases and J gave up 6 bases, with 15 bases separating them. Germline V gene lookup returns CDR1 SGHAT and CDR2 FQNNGV. CDR3 length: 14 amino acids. CDR3 sequence reads: CASSASLVWDTQYF. Written as DNA, the CDR3 is TGTGCCAGCAGCGCCTCACTAGTTTGGGATACGCAGTATTTT. Combining the CDR3 with reference TRBV11-2 and TRBJ2-3 gives the whole variable domain EAGVAQSPRYKIIEKRQSVAFWCNPISGHATLYWYQQILGQGPKLLIQFQNNGVVDDSQLPKDRFSAERLKGVDSTLKIQPAKLEDSAVYLCASSASLVWDTQYFGPGTRLTVL.

The chain employs TRBV11-3 and TRBJ2-5; 7 bases agree with TRBD1. The CDR3 has 13 residues. After removal of 6 bases from V and 7 bases from J, the junction contained 8 bases not matched to a gene. Germline assignment: CDR1 SGHNT and CDR2 YENEEA. In DNA form, the CDR3 reads TGTGCCAGCAGAGACAGGGAGTCGGGGACCCAGTACTTC. Amino acid sequence: CASRDRESGTQYF.

The chain employs TRBV11-2 and TRBJ2-1, with TRBD2 as a possible D gene (5 bases). The germline CDR1 and CDR2 sequences are SGHAT and FQNNGV. Trimming took off 6 bases at V and 6 bases at J, with 12 bases between the two ends. The CDR3 is made up of 13 amino acids. CDR3 region: CASSEGRSNEQFF. The CDR3 DNA reads TGTGCCAGCAGTGAGGGAAGATCCAATGAGCAGTTCTTC.

The genes are TRBV6-5 and TRBJ2-2; perhaps TRBD2 as D (6 bases). Trimming took off 2 bases at V and 1 base at J, with 8 bases between the two ends. The CDR3 loop spans 15 amino acids. From germline, CDR1 is MNHEY and CDR2 SVGAGI. DNA for the CDR3: TGTGCCAGCAGTTACGGGACTCTGAACACCGGGGAGCTGTTTTTT. Translating it yields CASSYGTLNTGELFF.

V is TRBV7-9 and J is TRBJ1-5, with 8 bases lining up with TRBD1. Germline loops: CDR1 SEHNR, CDR2 FQNEAQ (reference sequence). This CDR3 has 14 residues. The J segment lost 11 bases and the V segment lost 5 bases, leaving 11 bases of the junction unmatched. The CDR3 nucleotides read TGTGCCAGCAGCGTAGACAGGGGCCCTCAAGCCCAGCATTTT. Its protein product is CASSVDRGPQAQHF. Full variable domain (missing parts from reference TRBV7-9 and TRBJ1-5): DTGVSQNPRHKITKRGQNVTFRCDPISEHNRLYWYRQTLGQGPEFLTYFQNEAQLEKSRLLSDRFSAERPKGSFSTLEIQRTEQGDSAMYLCASSVDRGPQAQHFGDGTRLSIL.

This clone was observed a single time. The chain joins TRBV7-9 to TRBJ2-5; 10 bases are a match to TRBD1. Germline CDR1 SEHNR, CDR2 FQNEAQ (reference sequence). V was clipped by 5 bases and J by 6 bases; unmatched bases: 9. The CDR3 covers 15 residues. The CDR3 sequence: CASSRPDRGPKTQYF. CDR3 nucleotides: TGTGCCAGCAGCCGACCCGACAGGGGGCCTAAGACCCAGTACTTC.

The CDR3 region is CASSFGTGVGYTF. CDR3 bases: TGTGCCAGCAGTTTCGGGACAGGGGTTGGCTACACCTTC. The chain joins TRBV27 to TRBJ1-2; 10 bases are a match to TRBD1. Germline V gene data show CDR1 as MNHEY and CDR2 as SMNVEV (reference sequence). The CDR3 is 13 amino acids. V lost 3 bases to trimming and J lost 7 bases; unmatched junction nucleotides: 2.

The chain is built from TRBV11-3 and TRBJ2-2; 16 bases align to TRBD2. The junction had 10 bases not matched to a gene; V was cut back by 5 bases and J by 7 bases. The CDR3 consists of 18 residues. Germline assignment: CDR1 SGHNT and CDR2 YENEEA. The CDR3 reads CASSPGTSGGAIYGELFF. For the CDR3, the DNA is TGTGCCAGCAGCCCCGGGACTAGCGGGGGGGCAATCTACGGGGAGCTGTTTTTT.

This chain uses TRBV2 with TRBJ2-1, with TRBD2 identical over 14 bases. In germline, CDR1 is SNHLY, CDR2 FYNNEI. This CDR3 has 14 residues. V gave up 6 bases and J gave up 7 bases; unmatched junction bases: 2. DNA of the CDR3: TGTGCCAGCAGGCGACTAGCGGGAGGGAATGAGCAGTTCTTC. Its protein is CASRRLAGGNEQFF. The entire variable domain, with the rest obtained from reference TRBV2 and TRBJ2-1, is as follows: EPEVTQTPSHQVTQMGQEVILRCVPISNHLYFYWYRQILGQKVEFLVSFYNNEISEKSEIFDDQFSVERPDGSNFTLKIRSTKLEDSAMYFCASRRLAGGNEQFFGPGTRLTVL.

The gene calls are TRBV7-9 and TRBJ1-1, with D tentatively TRBD1 (6 bases). The CDR3 is made up of 16 amino acids. In germline, CDR1 is SEHNR, CDR2 FQNEAQ (reference sequence). Trimming took off 5 bases at V and 2 bases at J, with 18 bases between the two ends. For the CDR3, the DNA is TGTGCCAGCAGCCTTAACCGGGACATAAGAAACACTGAAGCTTTCTTT. Residues: CASSLNRDIRNTEAFF.

The chain employs TRBV25-1 and TRBJ2-1; D not resolved. CDR3 length equals 13 residues. Trimming cost V 0 bases and J 7 bases, with 7 bases left between them. CDR1 MGHDK and CDR2 SYGVNS come from the germline V gene. CDR3: CASSEYSPNEQFF. DNA for the CDR3: TGTGCCAGCAGTGAATATTCCCCGAATGAGCAGTTCTTC.

V gene TRBV19 combines with J gene TRBJ2-5; D call uncertain. The CDR3 has 13 amino acids. The ends were cut back, 5 bases at V and 0 bases at J, with 7 bases in the middle. Germline CDR1 LNHDA, CDR2 SQIVND (reference sequence). CDR3 in DNA: TGTGCCAGTAGTTTCGGAGACCAAGAGACCCAGTACTTC. It specifies CASSFGDQETQYF.

This chain uses TRBV5-1 with TRBJ2-7; a possible D gene is TRBD1 (6 bases). Germline CDR1 reads SGHRS; CDR2 reads YFSETQ. This CDR3 comprises 14 residues. Between the trimmed V and J ends, which lost 4 bases and 2 bases, there was a span of 13 bases. CDR3 nucleotide sequence: TGCGCCAGCAGCCGGGACAACCACCCCTACGAGCAGTACTTC. Translated: CASSRDNHPYEQYF.

V and J are TRBV7-9 and TRBJ2-4; D is perhaps TRBD1 (6 bases). V was cut by 6 bases and J by 8 bases, with 20 bases left in between. CDR3 length equals 15 residues. In germline, CDR1 is SEHNR, CDR2 FQNEAQ (reference sequence). The CDR3 DNA reads as TGTGCCAGCAGTGATGGACAGTCAGGGTTGGACATTCAGTACTTC. Amino acids: CASSDGQSGLDIQYF. The full variable domain, completed using reference TRBV7-9 and TRBJ2-4, is DTGVSQNPRHKITKRGQNVTFRCDPISEHNRLYWYRQTLGQGPEFLTYFQNEAQLEKSRLLSDRFSAERPKGSFSTLEIQRTEQGDSAMYLCASSDGQSGLDIQYFGAGTRLSVL.

CDR3 DNA sequence: TGTGCCAGCAGGCCCGGACAGGGCGCCATCGGAAACACCATATATTTT. It encodes CASRPGQGAIGNTIYF. This chain uses TRBV6-6 with TRBJ1-3; 8 nucleotides agree with TRBD1. The CDR3 totals 16 residues. The germline V gene has CDR1 MNHNY and CDR2 SVGAGI (reference sequence). The J segment lost 4 bases and the V segment lost 6 bases, leaving 11 bases of the junction unmatched.

This chain links TRBV10-2 with TRBJ2-1; 7 positions agree with TRBD2. The CDR3 is made up of 16 amino acids. Trimming removed 3 bases from V and 2 bases from J; junction bases left unmatched: 7. The germline gives CDR1 WSHSY, CDR2 SAAADI. The CDR3 sequence: CASSEMAGLTYNEQFF. The CDR3 bases are TGCGCCAGCAGTGAAATGGCGGGACTAACCTACAATGAGCAGTTCTTC.

The V gene is TRBV5-4, the J gene TRBJ2-7, with TRBD2 identical over 14 bases. The CDR3 extends over 17 amino acids. Germline assignment: CDR1 SGHNT and CDR2 YYREEE (reference sequence). Trimming removed 3 bases from V and 4 bases from J; junction bases left unmatched: 9. The CDR3 region is CASSSTSGRAGSYEQYF. The CDR3 coding sequence is TGTGCCAGCAGCTCGACTAGCGGGAGGGCCGGTTCGTACGAGCAGTACTTC.

The chain employs TRBV19 and TRBJ1-2, with D possibly TRBD1 on 5 matching bases. Germline-derived CDR1 and CDR2 are LNHDA and SQIVND (reference sequence). The CDR3 loop spans 14 amino acids. Trimming stripped 3 bases from V and 9 bases from J, with 17 bases between. The CDR3 loop reads CASSIGPGLKSYTF. The CDR3 region has the DNA TGTGCCAGTAGTATTGGCCCAGGGCTCAAGAGCTACACCTTC.

The chain is built from TRBV27 and TRBJ2-7, with 10 bases lining up with TRBD1. This CDR3 has 13 residues. V was pared by 6 bases and J by 2 bases, with 1 base of the junction left unmatched. Germline values: CDR1 MNHEY, CDR2 SMNVEV (reference sequence). CDR3 coding DNA: TGTGCCAGCAGGGGACAGGGGCCCTACGAGCAGTACTTC. Encoded protein: CASRGQGPYEQYF.